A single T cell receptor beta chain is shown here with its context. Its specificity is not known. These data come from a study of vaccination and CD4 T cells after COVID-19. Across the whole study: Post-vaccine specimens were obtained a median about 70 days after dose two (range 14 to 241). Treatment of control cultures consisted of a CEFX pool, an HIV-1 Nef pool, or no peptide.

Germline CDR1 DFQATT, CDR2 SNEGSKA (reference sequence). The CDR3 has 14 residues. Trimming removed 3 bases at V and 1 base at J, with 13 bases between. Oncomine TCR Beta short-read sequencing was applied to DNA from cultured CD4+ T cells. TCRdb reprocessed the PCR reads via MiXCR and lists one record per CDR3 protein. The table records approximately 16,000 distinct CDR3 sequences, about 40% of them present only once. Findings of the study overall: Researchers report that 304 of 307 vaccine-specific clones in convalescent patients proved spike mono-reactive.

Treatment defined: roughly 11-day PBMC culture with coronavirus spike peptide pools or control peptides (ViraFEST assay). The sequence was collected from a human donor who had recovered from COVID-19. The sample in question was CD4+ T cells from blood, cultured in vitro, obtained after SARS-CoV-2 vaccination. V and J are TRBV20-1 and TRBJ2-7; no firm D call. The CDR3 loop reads CSASVSARSYEQYF. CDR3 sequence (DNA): TGCAGTGCTAGTGTGAGCGCTAGATCCTACGAGCAGTACTTC.